Below, one TCR beta chain is given with its context. Its antigen is currently unknown. Trimming took 3 bases from V and 4 from J; bases not matched to a gene: 7. Germline V gene sequence: CDR1 MDHEN, CDR2 SYDVKM. The CDR3 length is 15 residues. Assay: immunoSEQ multiplex PCR; the TCRdb copy retains only in-frame clones and omits some. The sample has tens of thousands of clones, approximately 88% seen once. This specimen belongs to a study of graft-versus-host responses after intestinal transplantation. Overall study: The whole recipient group had anti-thymocyte globulin induction followed by tacrolimus and steroids for around 3 years.

This specimen consisted of unstimulated CD8+ T cells sorted from spleen or lymph node cells, obtained before intestinal transplant. The gene calls are TRBV28 and TRBJ2-7, with 9 bases aligning to TRBD1. The source is a human donor who received an intestinal transplant. The CDR3 here is CASSFLGTGWYEQYF. The CDR3 DNA reads TGTGCCAGCAGTTTTCTAGGGACAGGGTGGTACGAGCAGTACTTC.